This entry concerns a single TCR beta chain. This sample is drawn from a study of blood T cell repertoires in COVID-19. For the study at large: The United States, Italy and Spain provided the acute and convalescent COVID-19 samples. PBMCs, B-cell-depleted T cells, or T cells provided the cDNA or gDNA that made up the material.

In the authors' methods: Using reference gene primer amplification, nucleated cell counts were estimated. TCRdb keeps only in-frame clones here, not all; method: immunoSEQ multiplex PCR. V and J calls and clone size are copied from that table; D and trimming were computed from the DNA. The table shows 150,000 to 200,000 clones, with approximately 88% occurring only once. The TCR comes from a woman in her fifties or sixties who had recovered from COVID-19. Sequenced input: peripheral blood.

In DNA form, the CDR3 reads TGTGCCAGCAGTGAGGGGGGTTTTGGCAATCAGCCCCAGCATTTT. Amino acid sequence: CASSEGGFGNQPQHF. The chain uses TRBV2 and TRBJ1-5; perhaps TRBD1 as D (5 bases). Per the germline V gene, CDR1 is SNHLY and CDR2 is FYNNEI. CDR3 length equals 15 residues. Trimming removed 3 bases at V and 2 bases at J, with 11 bases between.